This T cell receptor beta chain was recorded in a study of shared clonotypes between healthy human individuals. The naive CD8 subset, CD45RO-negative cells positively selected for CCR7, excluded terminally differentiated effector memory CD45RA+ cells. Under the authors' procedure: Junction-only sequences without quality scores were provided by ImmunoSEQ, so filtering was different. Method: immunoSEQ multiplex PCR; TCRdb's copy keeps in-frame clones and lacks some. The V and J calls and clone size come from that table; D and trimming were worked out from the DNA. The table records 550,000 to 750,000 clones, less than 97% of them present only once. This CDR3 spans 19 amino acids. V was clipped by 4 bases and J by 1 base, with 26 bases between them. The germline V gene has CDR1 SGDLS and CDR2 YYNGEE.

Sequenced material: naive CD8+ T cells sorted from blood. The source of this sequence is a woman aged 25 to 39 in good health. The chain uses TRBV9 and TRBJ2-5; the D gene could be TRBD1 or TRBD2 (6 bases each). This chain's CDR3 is CASSFGEGGQFPLQETQYF. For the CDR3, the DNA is TGTGCCAGCAGCTTCGGTGAGGGGGGACAATTCCCCCTCCAAGAGACCCAGTACTTC.